The entry that follows covers one T cell receptor (beta chain) sequence. This entry is derived from a study of blood T cell repertoires in COVID-19. Study context: Donors in the United States, Italy and Spain gave samples during acute or convalescent COVID-19.

Using immunoSEQ multiplex PCR, the repertoire was profiled, and TCRdb retains in-frame clones only, with some absent. The sample has around 190,000 clones; approximately 84% are singletons. The CDR3 runs 18 residues. V was pared by 4 bases and J by 4 bases, with 9 bases of the junction left unmatched. The germline CDR1 and CDR2 sequences are MNHEY and SVGEGT. Material for sequencing was peripheral blood. The chain joins TRBV6-2 or TRBV6-3 to TRBJ2-1; TRBD2 agrees at 14 bases. The receptor's source is a human donor in a cohort sampled during active COVID-19. The CDR3: CASSWRTSGGIPYNEQFF. The CDR3 nucleotides read TGTGCCAGCAGTTGGCGGACTAGCGGGGGGATACCTTACAATGAGCAGTTCTTC.